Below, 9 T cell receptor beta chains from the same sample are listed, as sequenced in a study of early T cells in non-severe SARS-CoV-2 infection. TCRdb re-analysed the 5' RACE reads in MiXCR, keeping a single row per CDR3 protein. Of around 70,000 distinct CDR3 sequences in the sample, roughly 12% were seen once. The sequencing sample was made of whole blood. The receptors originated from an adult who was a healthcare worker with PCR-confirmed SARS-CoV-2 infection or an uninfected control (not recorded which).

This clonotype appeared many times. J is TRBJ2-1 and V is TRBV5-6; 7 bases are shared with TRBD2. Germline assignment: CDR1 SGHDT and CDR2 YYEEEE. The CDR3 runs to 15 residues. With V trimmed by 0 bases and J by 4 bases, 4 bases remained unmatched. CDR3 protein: CASSLGSGLYNEQFF. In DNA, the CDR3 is TGTGCCAGCAGCTTGGGTAGCGGGCTTTACAATGAGCAGTTCTTC. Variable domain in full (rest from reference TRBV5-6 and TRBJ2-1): DAGVTQSPTHLIKTRGQQVTLRCSPKSGHDTVSWYQQALGQGPQFIFQYYEEEERQRGNFPDRFSGHQFPNYSSELNVNALLLGDSALYLCASSLGSGLYNEQFFGPGTRLTVL.

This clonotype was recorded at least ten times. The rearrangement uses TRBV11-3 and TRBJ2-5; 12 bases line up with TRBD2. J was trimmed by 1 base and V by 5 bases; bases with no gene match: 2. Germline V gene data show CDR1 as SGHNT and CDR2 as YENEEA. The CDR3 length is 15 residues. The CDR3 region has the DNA TGTGCCAGCAGCCCTAGCGGGGGGGCCCAAGAGACCCAGTACTTC. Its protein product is CASSPSGGAQETQYF.

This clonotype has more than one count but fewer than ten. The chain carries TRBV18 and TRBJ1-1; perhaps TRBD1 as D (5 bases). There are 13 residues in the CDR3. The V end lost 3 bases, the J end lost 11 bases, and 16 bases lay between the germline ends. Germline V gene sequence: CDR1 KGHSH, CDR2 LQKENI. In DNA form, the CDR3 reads TGTGCCAGCTCACCCCGTCAGGGAATGTGGGCTTTCTTT. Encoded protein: CASSPRQGMWAFF.

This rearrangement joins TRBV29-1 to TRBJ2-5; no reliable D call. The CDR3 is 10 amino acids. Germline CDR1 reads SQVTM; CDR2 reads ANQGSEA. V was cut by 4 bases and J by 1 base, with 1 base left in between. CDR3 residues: CSVGQETQYF. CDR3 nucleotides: TGCAGCGTTGGCCAAGAGACCCAGTACTTC.

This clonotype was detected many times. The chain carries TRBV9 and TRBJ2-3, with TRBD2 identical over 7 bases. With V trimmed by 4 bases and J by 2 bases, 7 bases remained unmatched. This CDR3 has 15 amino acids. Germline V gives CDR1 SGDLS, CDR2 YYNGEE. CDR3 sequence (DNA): TGTGCCAGCAGCCCCTGGGGGGGGGACACAGATACGCAGTATTTT. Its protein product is CASSPWGGDTDTQYF.

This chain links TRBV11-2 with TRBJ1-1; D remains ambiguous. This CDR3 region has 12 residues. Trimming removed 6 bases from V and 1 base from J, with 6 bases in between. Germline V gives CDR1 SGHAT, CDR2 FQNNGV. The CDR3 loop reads CASRIQNTEAFF. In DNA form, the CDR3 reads TGTGCCAGCAGAATACAGAACACTGAAGCTTTCTTT.

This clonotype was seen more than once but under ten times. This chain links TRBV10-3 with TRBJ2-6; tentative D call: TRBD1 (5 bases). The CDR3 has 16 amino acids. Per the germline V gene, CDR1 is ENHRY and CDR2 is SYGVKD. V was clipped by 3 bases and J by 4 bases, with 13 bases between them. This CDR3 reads CAISDNRQIGANVLTF. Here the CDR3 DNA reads TGTGCCATCAGTGATAACAGGCAAATAGGGGCCAACGTCCTGACTTTC.

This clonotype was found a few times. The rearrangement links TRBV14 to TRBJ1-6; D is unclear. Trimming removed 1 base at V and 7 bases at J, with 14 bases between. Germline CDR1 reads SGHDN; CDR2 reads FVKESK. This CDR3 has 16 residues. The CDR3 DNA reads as TGTGCCAGCAGCCAAGGGCAGGTCCAACGAAATTCACCCCTCCACTTT. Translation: CASSQGQVQRNSPLHF.

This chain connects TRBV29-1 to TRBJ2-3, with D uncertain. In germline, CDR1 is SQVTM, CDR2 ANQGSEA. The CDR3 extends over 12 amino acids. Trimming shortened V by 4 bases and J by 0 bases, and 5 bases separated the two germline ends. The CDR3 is CSVGRSTDTQYF. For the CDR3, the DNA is TGCAGCGTTGGGCGGAGCACAGATACGCAGTATTTT.